This TCR beta chain was identified during a study of T-cell memory formation after mild COVID-19. At the level of the study: Among the donors, TCR clusters were largely specific to each donor.

About this clonotype: What it binds is unknown.

Study observations and caveats: Contracting clones from day 15 to 85 showed balanced CD4/CD8; later expanders favored CD4+.

In germline, CDR1 is SGHNT, CDR2 YYREEE (reference sequence). V was clipped by 1 base and J by 6 bases, with 15 bases between them. The CDR3 loop spans 15 amino acids. With constant-segment primers, 5'RACE yielded cDNA libraries of TCR alpha and TCR beta that carried sample barcodes and UMIs. Each CDR3 protein gets one entry after TCRdb re-called the 5' RACE reads with MiXCR. The sample includes roughly 180,000 distinct CDR3 sequences, around a tenth seen only once; the top ten take roughly 3.8%. Specimen: PBMCs or a T cell subset sorted from them (not recorded which). This sequence joins TRBV5-4 and TRBJ2-3, with no clear D. This receptor was identified in a man aged 18 to 29 who had mild COVID-19 (a few samples of this study predate the infection). Cell type and time point are not known. The CDR3 loop is CASSLLESRSDTQYF. The CDR3 nucleotides read TGTGCCAGCAGCTTGCTTGAGAGTCGGAGCGATACGCAGTATTTT.